This T cell receptor (beta chain) emerged from a study of cytomegalovirus exposure and HLA in healthy donors. General study points: Reports indicate that TCR beta sequences accurately predicted the HLA-A and HLA-B alleles of most subjects. V- and J-gene trimming in TCR beta was tied to a missense DCLRE1C variant by an analysis performed later.

With regard to this clone: What it recognizes is unknown.

The CDR3 runs 15 residues. Per germline, CDR1 SGHRS and CDR2 YFSETQ. V shed 3 bases and J 1 base; nucleotides not matched to a gene: 1. Primers included in the PCR were 60 Vbeta and 13 Jbeta primers. Libraries were prepared by immunoSEQ multiplex PCR; TCRdb keeps only in-frame clonotypes and omits some of them. This sample contains under 45,000 clones. The chain uses TRBV5-1 and TRBJ2-6, with 7 bases identical to TRBD1. The sequencing sample was made of PBMCs. The receptor comes from a male donor in good health and CMV-seronegative. CDR3 coding DNA: TGCGCCAGCAGCTGGACAGGTTCTGGGGCCAACGTCCTGACTTTC. Translation gives CASSWTGSGANVLTF. The complete variable domain, with remaining parts taken from reference TRBV5-1 and TRBJ2-6, reads KAGVTQTPRYLIKTRGQQVTLSCSPISGHRSVSWYQQTPGQGLQFLFEYFSETQRNKGNFPGRFSGRQFSNSRSEMNVSTLELGDSALYLCASSWTGSGANVLTFGAGSRLTVL.